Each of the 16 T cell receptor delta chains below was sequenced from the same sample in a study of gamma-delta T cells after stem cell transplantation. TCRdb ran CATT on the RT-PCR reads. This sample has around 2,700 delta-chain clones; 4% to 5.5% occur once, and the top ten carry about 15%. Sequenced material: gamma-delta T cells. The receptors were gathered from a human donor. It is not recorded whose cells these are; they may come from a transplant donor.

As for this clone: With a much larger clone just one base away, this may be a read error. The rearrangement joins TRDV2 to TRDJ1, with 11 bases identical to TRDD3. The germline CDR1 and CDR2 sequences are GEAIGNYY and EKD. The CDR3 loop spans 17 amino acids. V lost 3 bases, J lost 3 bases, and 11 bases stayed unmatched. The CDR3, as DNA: TGTGCCTGTGACGCCATTGGGGGATACGCGGACGCCGATAAACTCATCTTT. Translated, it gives CACDAIGGYADADKLIF.

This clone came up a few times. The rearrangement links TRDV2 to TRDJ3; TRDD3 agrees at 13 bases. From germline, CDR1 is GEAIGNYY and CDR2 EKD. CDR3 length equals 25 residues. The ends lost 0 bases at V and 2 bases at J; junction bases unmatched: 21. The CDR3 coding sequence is TGTGCCTGTGACACCGCGGGGTTCGCCGAGTTGACTGGGGGATACGGGGCCTGGGACACCCGACAGATGTTTTTC. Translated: CACDTAGFAELTGGYGAWDTRQMFF.

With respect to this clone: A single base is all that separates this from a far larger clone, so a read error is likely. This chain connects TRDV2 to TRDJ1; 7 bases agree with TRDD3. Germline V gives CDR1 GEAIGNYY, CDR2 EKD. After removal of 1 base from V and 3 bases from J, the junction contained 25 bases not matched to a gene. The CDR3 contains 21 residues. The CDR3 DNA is TGTGCCTGTGACACTGTGGGGAGTACTGGGGTATTTCGGGTCGAGGCCGATAAACTCATCTTT. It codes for CACDTVGSTGVFRVEADKLIF.

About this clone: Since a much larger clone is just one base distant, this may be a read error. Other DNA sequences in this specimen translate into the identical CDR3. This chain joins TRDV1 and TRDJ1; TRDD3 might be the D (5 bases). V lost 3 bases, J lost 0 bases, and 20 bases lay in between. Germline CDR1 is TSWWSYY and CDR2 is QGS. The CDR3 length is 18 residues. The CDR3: CALGDSTKGGEYTDKLIF. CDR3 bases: TGTGCTCTTGGGGACAGTACCAAGGGTGGGGAGTACACCGATAAACTCATCTTT.

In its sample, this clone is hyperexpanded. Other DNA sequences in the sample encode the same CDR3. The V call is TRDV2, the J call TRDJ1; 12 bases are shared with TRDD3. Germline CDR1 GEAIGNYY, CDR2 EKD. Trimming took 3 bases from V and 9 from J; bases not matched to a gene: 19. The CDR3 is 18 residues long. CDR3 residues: CACDPVQGLSGGYAELIF. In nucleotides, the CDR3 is TGTGCCTGTGACCCCGTCCAGGGCCTTTCTGGGGGATACGCCGAACTCATCTTT.

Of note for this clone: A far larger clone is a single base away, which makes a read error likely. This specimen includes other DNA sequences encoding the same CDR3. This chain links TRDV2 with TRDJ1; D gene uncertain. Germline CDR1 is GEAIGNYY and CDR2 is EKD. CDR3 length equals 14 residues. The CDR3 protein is CACDTVVLTDKLIF. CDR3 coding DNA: TGTGCCTGCGACACCGTGGTACTTACCGATAAACTCATCTTT.

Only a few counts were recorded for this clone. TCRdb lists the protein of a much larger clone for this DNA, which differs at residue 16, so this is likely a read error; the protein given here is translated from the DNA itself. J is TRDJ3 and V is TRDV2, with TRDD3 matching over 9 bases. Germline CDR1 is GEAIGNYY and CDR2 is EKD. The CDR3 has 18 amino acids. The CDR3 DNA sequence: TGTGCCTGTGACACCCTGGGGGATGGTTCGTGGGACACCCGACAGGTGTTTTTC. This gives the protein CACDTLGDGSWDTRQVFF.

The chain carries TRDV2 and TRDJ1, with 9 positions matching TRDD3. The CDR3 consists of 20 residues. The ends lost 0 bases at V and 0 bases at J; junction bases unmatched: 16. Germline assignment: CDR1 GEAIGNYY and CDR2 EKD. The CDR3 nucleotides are TGTGCCTGTGACACCCTGAATGTACTGGGGGACCCGAAGTACACCGATAAACTCATCTTT. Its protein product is CACDTLNVLGDPKYTDKLIF.

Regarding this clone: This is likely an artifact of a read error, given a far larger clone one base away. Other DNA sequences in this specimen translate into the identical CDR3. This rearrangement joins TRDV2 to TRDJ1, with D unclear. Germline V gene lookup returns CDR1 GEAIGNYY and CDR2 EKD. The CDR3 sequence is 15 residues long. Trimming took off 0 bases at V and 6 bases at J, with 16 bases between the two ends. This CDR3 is CACDTVGEEGNKLIF. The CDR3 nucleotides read TGTGCCTGTGACACCGTCGGTGAAGAAGGAAATAAACTCATCTTT.

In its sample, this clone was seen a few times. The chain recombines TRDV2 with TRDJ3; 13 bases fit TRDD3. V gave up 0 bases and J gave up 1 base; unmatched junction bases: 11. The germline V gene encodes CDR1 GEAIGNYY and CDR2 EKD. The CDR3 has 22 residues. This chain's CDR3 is CACDTPGEVLGDTSWDTRQMFF. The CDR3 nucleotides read TGTGCCTGTGACACCCCAGGGGAAGTACTGGGGGATACGTCCTGGGACACCCGACAGATGTTTTTC.

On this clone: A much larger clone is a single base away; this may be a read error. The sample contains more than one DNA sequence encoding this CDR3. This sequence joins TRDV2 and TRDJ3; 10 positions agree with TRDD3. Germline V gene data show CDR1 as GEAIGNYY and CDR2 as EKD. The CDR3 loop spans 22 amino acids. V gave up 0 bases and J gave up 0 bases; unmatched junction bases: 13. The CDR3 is CACDTGFLGDTGGSWDTRQMFF. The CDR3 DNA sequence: TGTGCCTGTGACACCGGGTTCTTGGGGGATACTGGCGGCTCCTGGGACACCCGACAGATGTTTTTC.

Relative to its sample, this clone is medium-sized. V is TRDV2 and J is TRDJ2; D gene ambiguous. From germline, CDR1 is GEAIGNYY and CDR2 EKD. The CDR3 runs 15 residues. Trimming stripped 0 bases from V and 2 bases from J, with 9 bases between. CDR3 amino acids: CACDTVGELTAQLFF. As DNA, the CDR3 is TGTGCCTGTGACACCGTGGGAGAATTGACAGCACAACTCTTCTTT.

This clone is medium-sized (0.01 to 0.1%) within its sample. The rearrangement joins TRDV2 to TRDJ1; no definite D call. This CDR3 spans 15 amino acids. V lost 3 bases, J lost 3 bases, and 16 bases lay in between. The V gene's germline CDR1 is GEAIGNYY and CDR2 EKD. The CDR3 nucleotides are TGTGCCTGTGACCCTCTGGCGGTAAGGTCCGATAAACTCATCTTT. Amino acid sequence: CACDPLAVRSDKLIF.

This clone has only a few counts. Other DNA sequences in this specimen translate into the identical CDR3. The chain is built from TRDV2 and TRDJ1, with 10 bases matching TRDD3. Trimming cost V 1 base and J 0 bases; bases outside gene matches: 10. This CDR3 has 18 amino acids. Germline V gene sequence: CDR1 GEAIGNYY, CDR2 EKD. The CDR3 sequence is CACDTLGDTVRYTDKLIF. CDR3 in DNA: TGTGCCTGTGACACGTTGGGGGATACAGTGAGGTACACCGATAAACTCATCTTT.

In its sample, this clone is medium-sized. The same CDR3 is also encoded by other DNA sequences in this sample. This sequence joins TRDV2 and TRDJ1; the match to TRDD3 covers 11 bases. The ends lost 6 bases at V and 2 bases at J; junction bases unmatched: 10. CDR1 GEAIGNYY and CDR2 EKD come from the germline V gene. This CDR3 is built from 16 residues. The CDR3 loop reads CACYPLGDTSTDKLIF. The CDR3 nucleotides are TGTGCCTGTTACCCCCTGGGGGATACTAGTACCGATAAACTCATCTTT.

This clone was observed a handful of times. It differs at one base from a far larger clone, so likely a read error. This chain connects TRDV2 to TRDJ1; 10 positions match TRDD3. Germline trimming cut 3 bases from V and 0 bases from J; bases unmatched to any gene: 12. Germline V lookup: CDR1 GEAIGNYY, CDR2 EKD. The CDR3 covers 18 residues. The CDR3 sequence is CACDPLGDALPHTDKLIF. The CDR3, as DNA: TGTGCCTGTGACCCACTGGGGGATGCCCTCCCACACACCGATAAACTCATCTTT.